This TCR beta chain was found in a study of blood T cell repertoires in COVID-19 (dated by TCRdb to 2018 to 2021). For context, the study as a whole: The collaborator samples originated in the United States, Italy and Spain and spanned the acute and convalescent phases of COVID-19. The prospective study material was composed of cDNA or gDNA derived from T cells, B-cell-depleted T cells, or PBMCs. The dataset comprised deeply sampled blood TCRbeta repertoires from subjects exposed to, actively infected with, or recovered from COVID-19. The repertoires were released in a freely available public database intended as a resource for research on the immune response to SARS-CoV-2. The samples were drawn from the first 160 participants of the ongoing ImmuneRACE study and from 1,254 subjects provided by 6 global collaborators. Nearly every sample came with metadata listing a de-identified subject ID, COVID-19 status, age in years and sex. HLA class I and class II types, where available, came from metadata supplied by the sample provider rather than from assay-based typing. Points the paper makes about the study in general: The amount of clinical and demographic metadata varied by source and participant and was provided uncurated.

Whole blood was collected in K2EDTA tubes by collaborating institutions according to the institutions' own protocols. For TCRbeta analysis, collaborators shipped samples as frozen whole blood, isolated PBMCs, or DNA extracted from either of those sample types. Notes on this clone: Which antigen it targets is not known. No much larger clone exists at a distance of one base, and base qualities are not known.

TCRbeta CDR3 regions were amplified from genomic DNA by means of the immunoSEQ Assay, a bias-controlled multiplex PCR. The study's own analysis went as follows. The number of nucleated cells in each sample was estimated from the amplification of reference gene primers within the assay. Sequence reads were collapsed and filtered to measure the absolute abundance of every unique TCRbeta CDR3 rearrangement. Productive Simpson clonality was computed per sample as the square root of Simpson's diversity index over productive rearrangements. As stored in TCRdb, this immuneACCESS dataset retains in-frame rearrangements with V and J assigned. A fraction of the clones does not appear; measured against another copy, unresolved V genes explain less than half of the discrepancy, and the remainder lacks a known reason. D and trimming were read from the DNA, whereas the V and J calls and clone size are those reported in that table. The sample records some 45,000 clones, 80% to 90% of which are singletons. The ten most abundant clones make up about 12% of the sample.

The junction shows trimming of 6 bases on V and 6 bases on J, and the gene matches do not reach 5 bases of it. The germline V gene provides CDR1 SQVTM and CDR2 ANQGSEA. The CDR3 numbers 13 residues from cysteine through phenylalanine. The DNA shown is the 39-base CDR3, in frame from base 1. Here the chain combines TRBV29-1 and TRBJ2-2; 9 central bases correspond to TRBD1. The sequenced sample was peripheral blood. This receptor was obtained from a human donor with active COVID-19. The donor label of this sample is uncertain. CDR3 reads: CSVPGQGSGELFF. The DNA reads TGCAGCGTCCCGGGACAGGGTTCCGGGGAGCTGTTTTTT.